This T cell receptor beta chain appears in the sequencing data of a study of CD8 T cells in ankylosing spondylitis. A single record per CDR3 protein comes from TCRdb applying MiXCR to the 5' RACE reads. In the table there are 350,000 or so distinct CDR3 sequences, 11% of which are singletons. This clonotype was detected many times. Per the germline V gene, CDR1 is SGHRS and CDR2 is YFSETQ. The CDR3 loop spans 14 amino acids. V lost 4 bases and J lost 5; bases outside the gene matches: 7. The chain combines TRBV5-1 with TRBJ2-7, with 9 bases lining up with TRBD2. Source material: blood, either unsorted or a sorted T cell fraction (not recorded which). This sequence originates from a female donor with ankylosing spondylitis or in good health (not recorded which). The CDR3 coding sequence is TGCGCCAGCAGCCAAAGGACTAGCGTTAACGAGCAGTACTTC. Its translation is CASSQRTSVNEQYF.